Sequencing of this T cell receptor beta chain was carried out in a study of early T cells in non-severe SARS-CoV-2 infection. V lost 6 bases to trimming and J lost 0 bases, with 26 bases between them. Per germline, CDR1 MNHEY and CDR2 SVGEGT. The CDR3 length is 20 residues. TCRdb re-derived calls from the 5' RACE reads in MiXCR, one entry per CDR3 protein. The sample lists 55,000 to 75,000 distinct CDR3 sequences, roughly an eighth occurring once. This clonotype was found many times. Sequencing used whole blood. The chain has TRBV6-2 or TRBV6-3 and TRBJ2-2; D is possibly TRBD1 (7 bases). The receptor's source is an adult who was a healthcare worker with PCR-confirmed SARS-CoV-2 infection or an uninfected control (not recorded which). CDR3 sequence (DNA): TGTGCCAGCAGCTCCGATAGGGTGACAGGGAGGATAACGAACACCGGGGAGCTGTTTTTT. It yields the protein CASSSDRVTGRITNTGELFF.